The 31 T cell receptor beta chains reported below all come from one sample, sequenced in a study of a mutant IDH1 vaccine in newly diagnosed glioma (dated by TCRdb to about 2021). Interpreted using the paper, the time point label stands for: baseline, week 1 (first vaccination visit). Interpreted using the paper, the treatment or condition label stands for: pre-vaccination baseline after standard-of-care therapy. To prepare the library, the immunoSEQ multiplex PCR assay was applied. Sourced from immuneACCESS, this table was stored by TCRdb with only in-frame sequences that have V and J called. A share of the clones is absent; for the studies checked, an unresolved V gene accounts for under half, and the remainder has no known explanation. Present in this sample are 50,000 to 65,000 clones, 65% to 85% of which were seen just once. About 21% of the sample lies in the top ten. The material was PBMCs, obtained from a glioma patient treated with radiotherapy, temozolomide or both. The receptors shown here come from a young man with glioma.

This chain joins TRBV9 and TRBJ1-5; perhaps TRBD1 as D (5 bases). Deletions cut 1 base from V and 1 base from J, with 9 bases between. The CDR3 is made up of 15 amino acids. Germline V gives CDR1 SGDLS, CDR2 YYNGEE. Here the CDR3 reads CASSVSQGSNQPQHF. CDR3 sequence (DNA): TGTGCCAGCAGCGTATCCCAGGGAAGCAATCAGCCCCAGCATTTT.

This sequence joins TRBV10-3 and TRBJ1-3, with 8 nucleotides matching TRBD1. With V trimmed by 6 bases and J by 2 bases, 3 bases remained unmatched. Germline V CDR1 and CDR2: ENHRY, SYGVKD. The CDR3 contains 14 residues. This CDR3 reads CAISSTGAGNTIYF. The CDR3 nucleotides are TGTGCCATCAGCTCGACAGGGGCTGGAAACACCATATATTTT.

This clone has a single count. This rearrangement joins TRBV6-4 to TRBJ1-2; unclear D gene. In germline, CDR1 is MRHNA, CDR2 SNTAGT. The CDR3 has 14 residues. V was shortened by 3 bases and J by 0 bases, with 8 bases between the two germline ends. CDR3 in DNA: TGTGCCAGCAGTGAACACGCCGCTAACTATGGCTACACCTTC. Translating gives CASSEHAANYGYTF.

The V call is TRBV19, the J call TRBJ1-2, with a possible D match to TRBD1 (5 bases). Germline V gene data show CDR1 as LNHDA and CDR2 as SQIVND (reference sequence). The germline V and J ends were trimmed by 3 bases and 1 base, with 15 bases remaining between them. The CDR3 contains 16 residues. DNA for the CDR3: TGTGCCAGTAGTATGTCTCAGGGATGGAGTAACTATGGCTACACCTTC. This gives the protein CASSMSQGWSNYGYTF.

The V gene is TRBV6-6, the J gene TRBJ2-3; D might be TRBD1 (6 bases). Germline V gene data show CDR1 as MNHNY and CDR2 as SVGAGI (reference sequence). The germline V and J ends were trimmed by 5 bases and 13 bases, with 13 bases remaining between them. The CDR3 totals 11 residues. The CDR3 DNA follows: TGTGCCAGCAGTCCAGGGGAAAGGAAGTATTTT. Its protein is CASSPGERKYF.

The CDR3 coding sequence is TGTGCCAGCAGCCGCTCGGGGAATGATGAAGCTTTCTTT. The encoded protein is CASSRSGNDEAFF. The chain combines TRBV7-6 with TRBJ1-1; D remains ambiguous. Germline V gene sequence: CDR1 SGHVS, CDR2 FNYEAQ. V was clipped by 5 bases and J by 7 bases, with 14 bases between them. The CDR3 sequence is 13 residues long.

On this clone itself: The identical CDR3 is also encoded by other nucleotide sequences in the sample. The V gene is TRBV25-1, the J gene TRBJ1-5, with no clear D. The CDR3 has 14 amino acids. Germline CDR1 is MGHDK and CDR2 is SYGVNS. Trimming removed 0 bases from V and 7 bases from J, with 10 bases in between. The CDR3 DNA follows: TGTGCCAGCAGTGAATATGGGGTTGGGCAGCCCCAGCATTTT. Its protein is CASSEYGVGQPQHF.

The genes are TRBV19 and TRBJ2-7; possible D gene TRBD1, 6 bases. Trimming cost V 4 bases and J 4 bases, with 11 bases left between them. The CDR3 sequence is 13 residues long. Germline values: CDR1 LNHDA, CDR2 SQIVND (reference sequence). This CDR3 reads CASSTSQGYEQYF. In DNA, the CDR3 is TGTGCCAGTAGTACCTCTCAGGGGTACGAGCAGTACTTC.

This clone was seen only once. The chain carries TRBV7-6 and TRBJ2-2; TRBD2 matches at 9 bases. Germline V gene sequence: CDR1 SGHVS, CDR2 FNYEAQ. The CDR3 totals 18 residues. V shed 0 bases and J 2 bases; nucleotides not matched to a gene: 7. This CDR3 reads CASSLAEVLAGNTGELFF. As DNA, the CDR3 is TGTGCCAGCAGCTTAGCTGAGGTTCTAGCGGGAAACACCGGGGAGCTGTTTTTT.

The rearrangement links TRBV6-6 to TRBJ1-1, with a possible D match to TRBD1 (5 bases). The CDR3 spans 14 residues. Germline CDR1 MNHNY, CDR2 SVGAGI (reference sequence). The V and J ends lost 5 bases and 0 bases respectively, with 10 bases between them. CDR3: CASSMGLLNTEAFF. In DNA, the CDR3 is TGTGCCAGCAGTATGGGACTCCTGAACACTGAAGCTTTCTTT.

The chain links TRBV30 to TRBJ2-1; TRBD1 matches at 9 bases. The ends lost 5 bases at V and 0 bases at J; junction bases unmatched: 14. Germline CDR1 GTSNPN, CDR2 SVGIG (reference sequence). The CDR3 spans 18 residues. The CDR3 bases are TGTGCCTGGGACAGGGGGGGGAGACCCTTTAGCTCCTACAATGAGCAGTTCTTC. Encoded protein: CAWDRGGRPFSSYNEQFF.

V and J are TRBV30 and TRBJ2-3, with D tentatively TRBD1 (6 bases). The germline gives CDR1 GTSNPN, CDR2 SVGIG (reference sequence). V was pared by 0 bases and J by 5 bases, with 9 bases between. The CDR3 loop spans 13 amino acids. Written as DNA, the CDR3 is TGTGCCTGGAGTGTACGGACAGTAGATACGCAGTATTTT. Amino acids: CAWSVRTVDTQYF.

The chain has TRBV5-1 and TRBJ2-3; D is unclear. V was trimmed by 0 bases and J by 0 bases, leaving 8 bases between them. This CDR3 spans 15 amino acids. Germline CDR1 is SGHRS and CDR2 is YFSETQ. The DNA of the CDR3 is TGCGCCAGCAGCTTGGCGGTCTCTAGCACAGATACGCAGTATTTT. It is translated as CASSLAVSSTDTQYF.

CDR3 DNA: TGTGCCACCAGCAGAGATGAGCGTCCACCGTACGAGCAGTACTTC. Translation gives CATSRDERPPYEQYF. The rearrangement uses TRBV15 and TRBJ2-7; D is undetermined. The CDR3 length is 15 residues. With 0 bases removed from V and 4 bases from J, the gap between germline ends came to 13 bases. Germline V lookup: CDR1 LNHNV, CDR2 YYDKDF (reference sequence).

This chain joins TRBV29-1 and TRBJ1-3; D remains unclear. V was clipped by 7 bases and J by 0 bases, with 13 bases between them. Germline values: CDR1 SQVTM, CDR2 ANQGSEA. CDR3 length: 14 residues. This chain's CDR3 is CSAQDGDSGNTIYF. For the CDR3, the DNA is TGCAGCGCCCAAGACGGGGACTCTGGAAACACCATATATTTT.

The chain is built from TRBV5-5 and TRBJ2-4, with 9 bases fitting TRBD1. Trimming cost V 3 bases and J 1 base; bases outside gene matches: 5. The germline gives CDR1 SGHKS, CDR2 YYEKEE (reference sequence). This CDR3 has 16 residues. CDR3 sequence: CASSWGDRAAKNIQYF. In DNA form, the CDR3 reads TGTGCCAGCAGCTGGGGGGACAGGGCGGCCAAAAACATTCAGTACTTC.

The V call is TRBV5-4, the J call TRBJ1-1; tentatively, D is TRBD1 (5 bases). V lost 3 bases to trimming and J lost 3 bases, with 12 bases between them. The CDR3 has 14 residues. Germline CDR1 SGHNT, CDR2 YYREEE (reference sequence). In nucleotides, the CDR3 is TGTGCCAGCAGCTCCAATCCGGGGGACACTGAAGCTTTCTTT. Its protein is CASSSNPGDTEAFF.

V is TRBV5-1 and J is TRBJ1-1; D is possibly TRBD1 (6 bases). V gave up 2 bases and J gave up 5 bases, with 10 bases separating them. The CDR3 runs to 13 residues. Germline V CDR1 and CDR2: SGHRS, YFSETQ. DNA for the CDR3: TGCGCCAGCAGCTTCGGGGGGCATACTGAAGCTTTCTTT. It codes for CASSFGGHTEAFF.

This clone was recorded a few times. The gene calls are TRBV18 and TRBJ2-7; D ambiguous. V gave up 3 bases and J gave up 4 bases, with 7 bases separating them. Germline CDR1 and CDR2: KGHSH and LQKENI. This CDR3 contains 12 residues. CDR3 protein: CASSPTEYEQYF. CDR3 coding DNA: TGTGCCAGCTCACCCACGGAATACGAGCAGTACTTC.

The genes are TRBV14 and TRBJ1-1; D perhaps matches TRBD1 (5 bases). The V gene lost 4 bases and the J gene lost 6 bases, with 15 bases spanning the gap. The CDR3 is 14 amino acids. In germline, CDR1 is SGHDN, CDR2 FVKESK. The CDR3 is CASSPGTPRAEAFF. For the CDR3, the DNA is TGTGCCAGCAGCCCCGGGACCCCGCGGGCTGAAGCTTTCTTT.

The chain carries TRBV28 and TRBJ1-1; no clear D gene. The CDR3 contains 11 residues. Germline V lookup: CDR1 MDHEN, CDR2 SYDVKM. Trimming removed 7 bases from V and 2 bases from J, with 5 bases in between. CDR3 loop: CASKQNTEAFF. The DNA for the CDR3 is TGTGCCAGCAAGCAAAACACTGAAGCTTTCTTT. The complete variable domain, with remaining parts taken from reference TRBV28 and TRBJ1-1, reads DVKVTQSSRYLVKRTGEKVFLECVQDMDHENMFWYRQDPGLGLRLIYFSYDVKMKEKGDIPEGYSVSREKKERFSLILESASTNQTSMYLCASKQNTEAFFGQGTRLTVV.

The chain recombines TRBV4-1 with TRBJ1-5; D perhaps matches TRBD1 (5 bases). V was clipped by 2 bases and J by 1 base, with 9 bases between them. From germline, CDR1 is MGHRA and CDR2 YSYEKL. The CDR3 is 15 amino acids. CDR3 in amino acids: CASSQTQGSNQPQHF. DNA for the CDR3: TGCGCCAGCAGCCAAACCCAGGGAAGCAATCAGCCCCAGCATTTT.

V usage is TRBV4-3 and J usage is TRBJ1-4, with D hard to call. This CDR3 is 15 amino acids long. V was shortened by 0 bases and J by 4 bases, with 9 bases between the two germline ends. Germline CDR1 and CDR2: LGHNA and YSLEER. The CDR3 DNA reads as TGCGCCAGCAGCCAAGACCTGAGTGTTAATGAAAAACTGTTTTTT. It codes for CASSQDLSVNEKLFF.

This chain links TRBV4-3 with TRBJ1-2, with TRBD1 matching 9 bases. The CDR3 length is 15 residues. The germline gives CDR1 LGHNA, CDR2 YSLEER. V was clipped by 3 bases and J by 3 bases; unmatched bases: 5. CDR3 coding DNA: TGCGCCAGCAGCCATGACAGGGGGAGTCACTATGGCTACACCTTC. Translation gives CASSHDRGSHYGYTF.

This sequence joins TRBV19 and TRBJ2-2; D is perhaps TRBD1 (8 bases). The CDR3 extends over 15 amino acids. Trimming stripped 3 bases from V and 7 bases from J, with 15 bases between. The germline CDR1 and CDR2 sequences are LNHDA and SQIVND (reference sequence). The DNA of the CDR3 is TGTGCCAGTAGTATCGTAAACAGGGGGGGCGGGGAGCTGTTTTTT. Translated: CASSIVNRGGGELFF.

The rearrangement links TRBV15 to TRBJ1-2; TRBD1 matches at 8 bases. V shed 0 bases, J shed 2 bases, and the junction held 5 bases outside the gene matches. The CDR3 extends over 16 amino acids. Germline V CDR1 and CDR2: LNHNV, YYDKDF (reference sequence). The CDR3 DNA follows: TGTGCCACCAGCAGAGACCGGGACAGGCGAAACTATGGCTACACCTTC. This codes for CATSRDRDRRNYGYTF.

This clone has only one observation. The chain has TRBV25-1 and TRBJ1-2; D uncertain. This CDR3 has 13 residues. Germline V lookup: CDR1 MGHDK, CDR2 SYGVNS. V shed 0 bases and J shed 8 bases, with 10 bases lying between them. CDR3 DNA sequence: TGTGCCAGCAGTGAATATGAGCGGGAGGGCTACACCTTC. Translation gives CASSEYEREGYTF.

The CDR3 DNA follows: TGTGCCAGCAGCGCCACGACAGTGAACACTGAAGCTTTCTTT. It specifies CASSATTVNTEAFF. The V gene is TRBV9, the J gene TRBJ1-1; D perhaps matches TRBD1 (5 bases). CDR1 SGDLS and CDR2 YYNGEE come from the germline V gene. Deletions cut 3 bases from V and 0 bases from J, with 9 bases between. The CDR3 consists of 14 residues.

This chain uses TRBV9 with TRBJ2-3, with a possible D match to TRBD2 (5 bases). The germline V and J ends were trimmed by 3 bases and 3 bases, with 8 bases remaining between them. Germline loops: CDR1 SGDLS, CDR2 YYNGEE. The length of the CDR3 is 13 residues. CDR3 sequence: CASSAVATDTQYF. CDR3 DNA: TGTGCCAGCAGCGCCGTAGCGACAGATACGCAGTATTTT.

For the CDR3, the DNA is TGCGCCAGCCAAGGGGGTAATGAGCAGTTCTTC. Protein sequence: CASQGGNEQFF. The chain recombines TRBV5-1 with TRBJ2-1, with D possibly being TRBD1 (6 bases). The V end was cut by 7 bases, the J end by 7 bases, with 9 bases between. The germline gives CDR1 SGHRS, CDR2 YFSETQ. The CDR3 length is 11 residues.

V gene TRBV10-3 combines with J gene TRBJ1-5; unclear D gene. This CDR3 has 12 amino acids. Germline V gene sequence: CDR1 ENHRY, CDR2 SYGVKD. The germline V and J ends were trimmed by 2 bases and 5 bases, with 4 bases remaining between them. The CDR3 DNA is TGTGCCATCAGTGAGCCCGATCAGCCCCAGCATTTT. Its translation: CAISEPDQPQHF.